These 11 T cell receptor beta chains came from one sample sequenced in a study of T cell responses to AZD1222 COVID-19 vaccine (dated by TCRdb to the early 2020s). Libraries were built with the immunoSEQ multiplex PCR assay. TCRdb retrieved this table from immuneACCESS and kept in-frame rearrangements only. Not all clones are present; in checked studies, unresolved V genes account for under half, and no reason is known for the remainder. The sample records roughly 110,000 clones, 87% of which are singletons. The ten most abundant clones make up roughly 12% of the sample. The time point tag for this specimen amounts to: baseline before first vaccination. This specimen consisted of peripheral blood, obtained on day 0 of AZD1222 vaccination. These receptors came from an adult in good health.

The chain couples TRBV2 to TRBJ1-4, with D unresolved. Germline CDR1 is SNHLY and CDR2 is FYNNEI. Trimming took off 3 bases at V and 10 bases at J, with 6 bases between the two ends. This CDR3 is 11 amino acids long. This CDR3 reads CASSDRRKLFF. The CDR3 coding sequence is TGTGCCAGCAGTGATCGGCGAAAACTGTTTTTT.

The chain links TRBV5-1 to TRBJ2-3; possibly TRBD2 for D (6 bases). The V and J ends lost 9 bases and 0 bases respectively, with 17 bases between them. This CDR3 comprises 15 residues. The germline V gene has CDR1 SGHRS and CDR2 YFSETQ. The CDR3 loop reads CATARDPRSTDTQYF. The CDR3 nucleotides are TGCGCCACCGCGCGGGACCCACGAAGCACAGATACGCAGTATTTT.

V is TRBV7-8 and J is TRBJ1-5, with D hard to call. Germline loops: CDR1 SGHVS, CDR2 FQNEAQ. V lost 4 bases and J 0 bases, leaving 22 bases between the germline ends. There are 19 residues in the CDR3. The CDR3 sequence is CASSSESAQWLTSNQPQHF. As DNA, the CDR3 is TGTGCCAGCAGCTCCGAGTCCGCACAGTGGCTAACTAGCAATCAGCCCCAGCATTTT.

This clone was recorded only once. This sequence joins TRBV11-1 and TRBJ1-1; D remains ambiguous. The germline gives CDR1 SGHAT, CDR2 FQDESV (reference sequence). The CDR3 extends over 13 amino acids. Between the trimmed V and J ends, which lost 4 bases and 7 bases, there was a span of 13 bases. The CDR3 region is CASSSALQDEAFF. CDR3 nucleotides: TGTGCCAGCAGCTCAGCCCTCCAGGATGAAGCTTTCTTT. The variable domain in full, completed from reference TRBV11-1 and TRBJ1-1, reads EAEVAQSPRYKITEKSQAVAFWCDPISGHATLYWYRQILGQGPELLVQFQDESVVDDSQLPKDRFSAERLKGVDSTLKIQPAELGDSAMYLCASSSALQDEAFFGQGTRLTVV.

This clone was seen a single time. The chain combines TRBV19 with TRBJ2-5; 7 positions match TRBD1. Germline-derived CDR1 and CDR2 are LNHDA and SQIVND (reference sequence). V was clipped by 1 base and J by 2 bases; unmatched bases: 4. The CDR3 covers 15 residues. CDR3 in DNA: TGTGCCAGTAGTATAGCACGGGGACAGCAAGAGACCCAGTACTTC. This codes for CASSIARGQQETQYF.

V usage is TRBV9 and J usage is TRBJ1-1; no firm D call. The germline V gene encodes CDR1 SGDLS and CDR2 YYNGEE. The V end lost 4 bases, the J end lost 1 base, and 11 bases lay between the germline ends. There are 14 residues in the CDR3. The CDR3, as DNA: TGTGCCAGCAGCCCTGGAAACAGGAACACTGAAGCTTTCTTT. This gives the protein CASSPGNRNTEAFF.

This CDR3 reads CASSSADVLGTQYF. For the CDR3, the DNA is TGTGCCAGCAGCTCTGCGGACGTCTTGGGTACGCAGTATTTT. This chain uses TRBV11-2 with TRBJ2-3; D unresolved. Germline assignment: CDR1 SGHAT and CDR2 FQNNGV. Trimming removed 4 bases at V and 8 bases at J, with 16 bases between. This CDR3 is built from 14 residues.

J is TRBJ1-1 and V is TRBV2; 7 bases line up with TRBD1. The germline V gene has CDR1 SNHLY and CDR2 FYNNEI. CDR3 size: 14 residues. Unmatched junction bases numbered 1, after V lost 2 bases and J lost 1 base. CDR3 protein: CASSEWTGNTEAFF. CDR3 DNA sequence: TGTGCCAGCAGTGAATGGACAGGGAACACTGAAGCTTTCTTT.

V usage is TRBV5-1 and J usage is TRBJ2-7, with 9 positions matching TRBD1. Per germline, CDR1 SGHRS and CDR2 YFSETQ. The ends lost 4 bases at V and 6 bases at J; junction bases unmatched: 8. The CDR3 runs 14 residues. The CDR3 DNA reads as TGCGCCAGCAGCCAGGACAGGGGTCGGGTCGAGCAGTACTTC. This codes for CASSQDRGRVEQYF.

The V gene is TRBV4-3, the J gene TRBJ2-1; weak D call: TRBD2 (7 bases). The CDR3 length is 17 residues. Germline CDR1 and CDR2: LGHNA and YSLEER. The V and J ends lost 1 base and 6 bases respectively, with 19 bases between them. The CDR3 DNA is TGCGCCAGCAGCCAAGCGGGGGGCCCTGGACGACGCAATGAGCAGTTCTTC. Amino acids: CASSQAGGPGRRNEQFF.

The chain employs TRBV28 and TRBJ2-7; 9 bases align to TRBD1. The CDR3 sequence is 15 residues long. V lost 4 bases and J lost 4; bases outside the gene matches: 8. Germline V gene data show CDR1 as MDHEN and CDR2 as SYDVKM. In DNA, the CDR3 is TGTGCCAGCAGTTCCACGGGACAGGGTACTTACGAGCAGTACTTC. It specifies CASSSTGQGTYEQYF.